Below, one TCR beta chain is given with its context. Its antigen is as yet unknown. The data belong to a study of shared clonotypes between healthy human individuals. Regarding the study as a whole: It was expected that sequencing depth would affect clonotype sharing among donors.

The authors distributed each subset's genomic DNA evenly over several immunoSEQ plates. Assay used: immunoSEQ multiplex PCR; TCRdb lists only in-frame clones, some missing. The sample carries roughly 660,000 clones, roughly 87% recorded once. CDR1 SGHVS and CDR2 FNYEAQ come from the germline V gene. The CDR3 has 16 residues. V dropped 5 bases and J dropped 3 bases, with 16 bases sitting between them. The sequence was collected from a man younger than 35 in good health. Some clones in this sample may be carry-over from other donors' samples. Input material: memory CD8+ T cells from PBMCs. Documented subset: CD45RO+ cells pooled with CCR7-negative TemRA cells. The chain couples TRBV7-6 to TRBJ2-2; no reliable D call. The CDR3 loop is CASSAYPKRDTGELFF. The CDR3 DNA is TGTGCCAGCAGCGCTTACCCCAAACGTGACACCGGGGAGCTGTTTTTT.